This T cell receptor (beta chain) was captured by sequencing in a study of T cells in Graves' hyperthyroidism and ophthalmopathy. V dropped 10 bases and J dropped 5 bases, with 11 bases sitting between them. Germline values: CDR1 ENHRY, CDR2 SYGVKD. The CDR3 loop spans 12 amino acids. On this clonotype: Its antigen is not identified.

Regions amplified from RNA transcripts were the TCR beta CDR3 regions. HTBI primers were used for first-round RT-PCR of the TCR CDR3. TCRdb reanalysed the multiplex PCR reads using MiXCR and keeps one entry per CDR3 protein. The table includes more than 350,000 distinct CDR3 sequences, 15% detected once. Points from the study as a whole: A model built on 13 V-J features separated ophthalmopathy from stable hyperthyroidism. Most thyroid-expanded clonotypes above 0.001 were also found in blood.

Sequencing was carried out using blood. This TCR was recovered from a woman aged 55 to 70 with Graves' ophthalmopathy. The gene calls are TRBV10-3 and TRBJ2-2; maybe TRBD1 (5 bases). The CDR3 spells CATGAATGELFF. The CDR3 nucleotides read TGTGCCACTGGGGCAGCTACCGGGGAGCTGTTTTTT.